What follows are 24 T cell receptor beta chains derived from one specimen sequenced in a study of cytomegalovirus exposure and HLA in healthy donors. In the PCR, 60 Vbeta and 13 Jbeta primers were used. TCRdb keeps only in-frame clones here, not all; method: immunoSEQ multiplex PCR. The sample lists about 130,000 clones, about 80% occurring once. The sequenced material came from PBMCs. The source of these receptors is a man aged 25 to 40 in good health and CMV-seronegative.

The V gene is TRBV5-1, the J gene TRBJ2-7, with 9 positions matching TRBD2. The CDR3 contains 15 residues. The germline V gene encodes CDR1 SGHRS and CDR2 YFSETQ. The V gene end was trimmed by 3 bases and the J gene end by 3 bases; junction bases not matched to a gene: 7. The CDR3 loop is CASSSGVAGDYEQYF. DNA for the CDR3: TGCGCCAGCAGCTCCGGGGTAGCGGGGGACTACGAGCAGTACTTC.

This chain connects TRBV6-4 to TRBJ1-2, with a possible D match to TRBD1 (5 bases). Looked up from germline, CDR1 is MRHNA and CDR2 is SNTAGT. Trimming took 9 bases from V and 8 from J, leaving 25 bases between them. The CDR3 has 15 amino acids. CDR3 coding DNA: TGTGCCAGAACAGGTGGGGAAGAGGAAGTTCGGGGCTACACCTTC. Translating it yields CARTGGEEEVRGYTF.

The chain is built from TRBV5-1 and TRBJ2-3, with a tentative D call TRBD1 (6 bases). Germline lookup yields CDR1 SGHRS and CDR2 YFSETQ. V was cut by 3 bases and J by 3 bases, with 14 bases left in between. The CDR3 totals 15 residues. CDR3 residues: CASSYRAQGTDTQYF. CDR3 DNA: TGCGCCAGCAGCTACAGAGCCCAGGGGACAGATACGCAGTATTTT.

This chain connects TRBV4-2 to TRBJ2-7; TRBD1 might be the D (6 bases). Trimming left V 1 base short and J 1 base short, with 11 bases between. Per germline, CDR1 LGHNA and CDR2 YNFKEQ. This CDR3 is built from 15 residues. This chain's CDR3 is CASSQAPTGSYEQYF. The DNA for the CDR3 is TGTGCCAGCAGCCAAGCTCCGACAGGATCCTACGAGCAGTACTTC.

The rearrangement joins TRBV28 to TRBJ2-2, with a weak D call TRBD1 (6 bases). V lost 6 bases, J lost 5 bases, and 13 bases lay in between. From germline, CDR1 is MDHEN and CDR2 SYDVKM. The CDR3 sequence is 14 residues long. CDR3 protein: CASRSGTITGELFF. The CDR3 nucleotides read TGTGCCAGCAGGTCCGGGACAATAACCGGGGAGCTGTTTTTT.

The count of this clone is one. DNA for the CDR3: TGTGCCAGCAGCTTCAGGGAGGGCAGGGAAAAACTGTTTTTT. This encodes CASSFREGREKLFF. The V and J genes are TRBV7-8 and TRBJ1-4; tentative D call: TRBD1 (5 bases). V lost 3 bases, J lost 8 bases, and 13 bases lay in between. Germline CDR1 reads SGHVS; CDR2 reads FQNEAQ. CDR3 length: 14 amino acids.

This clone was seen a single time. The gene calls are TRBV7-9 and TRBJ2-3; TRBD2 matches 13 bases. The CDR3 length is 17 residues. With 5 bases clipped from V and 4 bases from J, the junction kept 9 bases outside the gene matches. Looked up from germline, CDR1 is SEHNR and CDR2 is FQNEAQ (reference sequence). The CDR3 is CASSPWTSGSGADTQYF. The DNA for the CDR3 is TGTGCCAGCAGCCCTTGGACTAGCGGGAGCGGAGCAGATACGCAGTATTTT.

The chain couples TRBV20-1 to TRBJ1-2; 9 nucleotides match TRBD1. The CDR3 sequence is 11 residues long. V lost 3 bases, J lost 7 bases, and 0 bases stayed unmatched. Per the germline V gene, CDR1 is DFQATT and CDR2 is SNEGSKA (reference sequence). The CDR3 bases are TGCAGTGCTAGGGGACAGGGTGGCTACACCTTC. Residues: CSARGQGGYTF.

This chain uses TRBV10-3 with TRBJ2-1; the match to TRBD2 covers 9 bases. The V segment lost 7 bases and the J segment 7 bases; nucleotides outside the gene matches: 8. In germline, CDR1 is ENHRY, CDR2 SYGVKD. This CDR3 comprises 14 residues. The CDR3, as DNA: TGTGCCATCAACCCGGGACTAGCCAAGAATGAGCAGTTCTTC. The encoded protein is CAINPGLAKNEQFF.

The chain joins TRBV5-1 to TRBJ1-2, with 10 bases aligning to TRBD1. The germline gives CDR1 SGHRS, CDR2 YFSETQ. V dropped 4 bases and J dropped 4; count of bases not matched to a gene: 7. This CDR3 has 15 residues. The CDR3 spells CASSTTGGVLYGYTF. For the CDR3, the DNA is TGCGCCAGCAGCACGACAGGGGGCGTCCTCTATGGCTACACCTTC.

A few counts support this clone. V and J are TRBV19 and TRBJ1-1; TRBD1 is a possible D gene (5 bases). This CDR3 contains 15 residues. Germline CDR1 and CDR2: LNHDA and SQIVND (reference sequence). V was shortened by 7 bases and J by 3 bases, with 18 bases between the two germline ends. The CDR3 DNA follows: TGTGCCAGTATTGATAGGGCAGGGAAGGACACTGAAGCTTTCTTT. Amino acid sequence: CASIDRAGKDTEAFF. Combining the CDR3 with reference TRBV19 and TRBJ1-1 gives the whole variable domain DGGITQSPKYLFRKEGQNVTLSCEQNLNHDAMYWYRQDPGQGLRLIYYSQIVNDFQKGDIAEGYSVSREKKESFPLTVTSAQKNPTAFYLCASIDRAGKDTEAFFGQGTRLTVV.

The chain links TRBV18 to TRBJ2-2; 7 bases map to TRBD2. The CDR3 is 12 amino acids. The germline gives CDR1 KGHSH, CDR2 LQKENI. V shed 3 bases and J 11 bases; nucleotides not matched to a gene: 3. This CDR3 reads CASSPGRIELFF. The CDR3 DNA follows: TGTGCCAGCTCACCCGGGAGGATCGAGCTGTTTTTT.

V usage is TRBV5-6 and J usage is TRBJ2-2; D gene unclear. The V gene lost 1 base and the J gene lost 5 bases, with 3 bases spanning the gap. Germline values: CDR1 SGHDT, CDR2 YYEEEE. The CDR3 runs 12 residues. The chain's CDR3 is CASSLQTGELFF. The CDR3, as DNA: TGTGCCAGCAGCTTGCAGACCGGGGAGCTGTTTTTT.

This chain connects TRBV29-1 to TRBJ1-2, with D perhaps matching TRBD1 (5 bases). Germline V gives CDR1 SQVTM, CDR2 ANQGSEA. CDR3 length: 13 amino acids. V was pared by 0 bases and J by 8 bases, with 13 bases between. The CDR3 is CSVEDPGAPGYTF. DNA for the CDR3: TGCAGCGTTGAAGATCCTGGGGCGCCGGGCTACACCTTC.

This chain uses TRBV10-3 with TRBJ2-1; 9 bases map to TRBD2. Germline V gives CDR1 ENHRY, CDR2 SYGVKD. The CDR3 length is 14 residues. V was pared by 6 bases and J by 10 bases, with 10 bases of the junction left unmatched. The CDR3 reads CAIRGAGGSGEQFF. The CDR3 region has the DNA TGTGCCATCAGGGGAGCGGGAGGATCAGGAGAGCAGTTCTTC.

This clone was detected only once. The rearrangement uses TRBV7-2 and TRBJ2-7; TRBD2 might be the D (6 bases). CDR1 is SGHTA, CDR2 FQGNSA, per germline. The V end was cut by 5 bases, the J end by 1 base, with 12 bases between. The CDR3 runs to 14 residues. CDR3 sequence: CASSLGTESYEQYF. The CDR3 DNA reads TGTGCCAGCAGCCTCGGGACTGAATCCTACGAGCAGTACTTC.

For the CDR3, the DNA is TGTGCCAGCTCACCGAGCGGGAGATACAATGAGCAGTTCTTC. Amino acids: CASSPSGRYNEQFF. J is TRBJ2-1 and V is TRBV18; 8 nucleotides match TRBD2. The CDR3 is 14 residues long. Germline-derived CDR1 and CDR2 are KGHSH and LQKENI. V gave up 3 bases and J gave up 4 bases; unmatched junction bases: 2.

This clone has only one observation. The rearrangement links TRBV27 to TRBJ2-2; D gene unclear. Trimming removed 11 bases from V and 3 bases from J, with 10 bases in between. The CDR3 totals 12 residues. Germline CDR1 is MNHEY and CDR2 is SMNVEV (reference sequence). This chain's CDR3 is CASRRDTGELFF. CDR3 sequence (DNA): TGTGCCTCCAGGCGAGACACCGGGGAGCTGTTTTTT.

The rearrangement joins TRBV20-1 to TRBJ1-2; D call uncertain. Germline CDR1 DFQATT, CDR2 SNEGSKA (reference sequence). The CDR3 is made up of 11 amino acids. CDR3 nucleotide sequence: TGCAGGGCCTTTTCTAACTATGGCTACACCTTC. Protein sequence: CRAFSNYGYTF.

The V call is TRBV5-1, the J call TRBJ2-2, with D maybe TRBD1 (5 bases). V shed 6 bases and J shed 1 base, with 10 bases lying between them. The CDR3 has 14 amino acids. Looked up from germline, CDR1 is SGHRS and CDR2 is YFSETQ. CDR3 coding DNA: TGCGCCAGCACAGGGTCGGTGAACACCGGGGAGCTGTTTTTT. The encoded protein is CASTGSVNTGELFF.

V and J are TRBV4-1 and TRBJ1-2; D unresolved. This CDR3 comprises 14 residues. Germline values: CDR1 MGHRA, CDR2 YSYEKL. Deletions cut 2 bases from V and 4 bases from J, with 11 bases between. The CDR3, as DNA: TGCGCCAGCAGCCAAAAATCAGATACCTATGGCTACACCTTC. Translated, it gives CASSQKSDTYGYTF.

This clone was observed a few times. The chain carries TRBV6-1 and TRBJ2-3, with D unresolved. V dropped 5 bases and J dropped 6 bases, with 6 bases sitting between them. The CDR3 has 11 amino acids. Germline CDR1 and CDR2: MNHNS and SASEGT. As DNA, the CDR3 is TGTGCCAGCAGTACTCTCGATACGCAGTATTTT. Translating it yields CASSTLDTQYF.

The V call is TRBV6-5, the J call TRBJ2-3, with D perhaps TRBD1 (6 bases). Trimming pared 5 bases from V and 7 bases from J, leaving 19 bases between. Germline loops: CDR1 MNHEY, CDR2 SVGAGI. The length of the CDR3 is 15 residues. CDR3 loop: CASSRLAGGTNTQYF. CDR3 nucleotide sequence: TGTGCCAGCAGTCGCCTCGCGGGTGGGACAAATACGCAGTATTTT.

The CDR3 spells CASSKDRSSYEQYF. DNA of the CDR3: TGTGCCAGCTCGAAGGACAGATCTTCCTACGAGCAGTACTTC. This rearrangement joins TRBV18 to TRBJ2-5; D is perhaps TRBD1 (6 bases). The DNA end lines up better with TRBJ2-7; the J call may be wrong. The CDR3 length is 14 residues. Per germline, CDR1 KGHSH and CDR2 LQKENI.